The 20 T cell receptor beta chains below come from one sample, sequenced in a study of CD8+ T cells in alopecia areata. Reverse transcription of extracted RNA yielded cDNA, which provided the sequencing template. The table came from immunoSEQ multiplex PCR; TCRdb's copy has only in-frame clones and leaves some out. This repertoire lists around 100,000 clones without singletons; roughly a fifth sits in the top ten. The material sequenced was lesional skin. The receptors were gathered from a C3H/HeJ mouse with alopecia areata. The mouse strain carries the MHC haplotype H2-k.

The sample holds many counts of this clone. Gene names and germline refer to mouse. The CDR3: CASSDRDRGPDYTF. The CDR3 bases that were read are TGTGCCAGCAGTGATAGGGACAGGGGCCCC. The chain is built from TRBV13-3 and TRBJ1-2; 10 bases agree with TRBD1. The read ends 4 residues shy of where the CDR3 ends; the end is completed using the germline J gene. The germline V gene has CDR1 NNHDY and CDR2 SYVADS. The CDR3 extends over 14 amino acids.

This clone was seen a handful of times. TCRdb's protein and the translated DNA diverge at residue 13; the protein reported here is the translation of the DNA. Genes and germline are mouse. The read falls 3 residues short of the CDR3 end, and the missing part is taken from the germline J gene. This chain links TRBV13-3 with TRBJ1-6, with D possibly TRBD1 on 6 matching bases. TRBJ1-6 is noted as an ORF with a role that remains uncertain. Looked up from germline, CDR1 is NNHDY and CDR2 is SYVADS. The CDR3 loop spans 16 amino acids. Trimming took 0 bases from V and 5 from J, leaving 12 bases between them. Partial CDR3 DNA: TGTGCCAGCAGTGATGCCAGGGGTAGGGATAATTCGCCC. Encoded protein: CASSDARGRDNSP. The full CDR3 protein is CASSDARGRDNSPLYF.

Concerning this clone: Mouse gene names and germline throughout. Read sequence stops 4 residues before the CDR3 end, and the germline J gene provides the missing end. The rearrangement links TRBV19 to TRBJ1-1, with 7 bases fitting TRBD1. CDR1 is FNHDT and CDR2 is SITEND in the germline V gene (reference sequence). The CDR3 runs 15 residues. V lost 0 bases and J lost 4; bases outside the gene matches: 6. The part of the CDR3 DNA that was read is TGTGCCAGCAGTATAGGGGGAGGGGGCGGCACA. It translates to CASSIGGGGGT. The full-length CDR3 reads as CASSIGGGGGTEVFF.

Concerning this clone itself: The gene symbols are mouse symbols. Coverage ceases 4 residues before the CDR3 finishes, and the germline J gene fills in the end. The genes are TRBV1 and TRBJ1-4, with 7 positions matching TRBD1. The CDR3 spans 16 residues. CDR1 and CDR2 from the germline V gene are NSQYPW and LRSPGD (reference sequence). After removal of 0 bases from V and 5 bases from J, the junction contained 6 bases not matched to a gene. CDR3: CTCSAEVPGGNERLFF. CDR3 DNA (partial): TGCACCTGCAGTGCAGAAGTACCAGGGGGGAACGAA.

This clone appeared a few times. These gene names are mouse names. With the read ending 4 residues before the CDR3 end, the germline J gene is used to fill in that end. This chain links TRBV19 with TRBJ2-2; 10 nucleotides align to TRBD2. V gave up 0 bases and J gave up 4 bases; unmatched junction bases: 3. The CDR3 extends over 16 amino acids. Germline V gene sequence: CDR1 FNHDT, CDR2 SITEND (reference sequence). The sequenced part of the CDR3 DNA is TGTGCCAGCAGTATAGAGGACTGGGGGCCCACCGGG. Translated, it gives CASSIEDWGPTG. The CDR3, in full, reads CASSIEDWGPTGQLYF.

In the case of this clone: Gene labels here are mouse ones. With the read ending 4 residues before the CDR3 end, the germline J gene is used to fill in that end. V is TRBV19 and J is TRBJ2-3; 7 bases align to TRBD2. CDR3 length equals 16 residues. The junction had 9 bases not matched to a gene; V was cut back by 3 bases and J by 2 bases. Germline values: CDR1 FNHDT, CDR2 SITEND (reference sequence). Partial CDR3 DNA: TGTGCCAGCAGTAACTCCCTCTGGGGGAATGCAGAA. Protein: CASSNSLWGNAE. The whole CDR3 is CASSNSLWGNAETLYF.

Concerning this clone: Gene names and germline match the mouse. The read comes to an end 4 residues before the CDR3 does, leaving the germline J gene to fill in the end. The V and J genes are TRBV13-1 and TRBJ2-4, with 9 bases matching TRBD2. The germline gives CDR1 NSHNY, CDR2 SYGAGN. The CDR3 has 14 residues. This CDR3 reads CASSDTGGRNTLYF. The DNA read from the CDR3 is TGTGCCAGCAGTGATACTGGGGGGAGAAAC.

On this clone: The listed genes are named as in mouse. The read terminates 4 residues ahead of where the CDR3 ends, so the germline J gene completes it. This chain joins TRBV13-3 and TRBJ2-5, with 8 positions matching TRBD2. In germline, CDR1 is NNHDY, CDR2 SYVADS. V was clipped by 5 bases and J by 0 bases; unmatched bases: 8. This CDR3 has 16 residues. The sequenced CDR3 bases are TGTGCCAGCAGCCACCTGGGGGGAGTTAACCAAGAC. It yields the protein CASSHLGGVNQD. The full CDR3 sequence reads CASSHLGGVNQDTQYF.

In its sample, this clone was seen a few times. Gene labels here are mouse ones. The read is 4 residues too short to cover the CDR3 end, so that end is filled in from the germline J gene. The chain couples TRBV1 to TRBJ2-2, with 14 bases that match TRBD2. The V segment lost 4 bases and the J segment 4 bases; nucleotides outside the gene matches: 2. Germline lookup yields CDR1 NSQYPW and CDR2 LRSPGD (reference sequence). The CDR3 has 16 residues. The sequenced part of the CDR3 DNA is TGCACCTGCAGTGGGGACTGGGGGGGCTCCACCGGG. This sequence encodes CTCSGDWGGSTG. The whole CDR3 protein reads CTCSGDWGGSTGQLYF.

This clone was seen at least ten times. Mouse germline and gene names are used. The sequenced fragment ends 4 residues before the CDR3 boundary, so the rest is inferred from the germline J gene. The chain joins TRBV13-3 to TRBJ2-1, with D possibly being TRBD1 (6 bases). CDR1 NNHDY and CDR2 SYVADS come from the germline V gene. With 3 bases removed from V and 4 bases from J, the gap between germline ends came to 11 bases. The CDR3 consists of 14 residues. The part of the CDR3 DNA that was read is TGTGCCAGCAGTGTGCCGGACAGTTATGCT. Protein product: CASSVPDSYA. The full CDR3 sequence reads CASSVPDSYAEQFF.

This clone appeared a few times. Mouse gene names and germline throughout. The read terminates 4 residues ahead of where the CDR3 ends, so the germline J gene completes it. The J gene is TRBJ2-7, the V gene TRBV13-2; 10 positions agree with TRBD2. This CDR3 spans 15 amino acids. In germline, CDR1 is NNHNN, CDR2 SYGAGS (reference sequence). The part of the CDR3 DNA that was read is TGTGCCAGCGGTGATGCGCTGGGGGGGCGTGAT. It codes for CASGDALGGRD. The full CDR3 protein is CASGDALGGRDEQYF.

Many counts were recorded for this clone. Here the gene names and germline are mouse. The read is 4 residues too short to cover the CDR3 end, so that end is filled in from the germline J gene. The rearrangement uses TRBV13-3 and TRBJ2-1; D gene ambiguous. The CDR3 is 15 amino acids. Per germline, CDR1 NNHDY and CDR2 SYVADS. The V and J ends lost 2 bases and 1 base respectively, with 10 bases between them. CDR3 sequence reads: CASSELWNNYAEQFF. Partial CDR3 DNA: TGTGCCAGCAGTGAACTCTGGAACAACTATGCT.

Regarding this clone: Gene names denote mouse genes. CDR3 DNA (partial): TGTGCCAGCTATCAGACAAACACA. Translation: CASYQTNT. The entire CDR3 protein reads CASYQTNTEVFF. The chain carries TRBV13-3 and TRBJ1-1; D gene uncertain. The CDR3 end is not reached by the read, which stops 4 residues before it; the germline J gene fills it in. The CDR3 covers 12 residues. Per the germline V gene, CDR1 is NNHDY and CDR2 is SYVADS. V lost 7 bases to trimming and J lost 0 bases, with 7 bases between them.

This clone has more than one count but fewer than ten. Mouse names are used for the genes. CDR3 protein: CASSQTGENYAEQFF. CDR3 DNA (partial): TGTGCCAGCAGTCAGACTGGGGAGAACTATGCT. The gene calls are TRBV13-1 and TRBJ2-1, with TRBD2 matching over 8 bases. The read finishes 4 residues shy of the CDR3 end, and the germline J gene is used to complete it. Germline V gene sequence: CDR1 NSHNY, CDR2 SYGAGN. The CDR3 extends over 15 amino acids. V gave up 4 bases and J gave up 1 base; unmatched junction bases: 4.

In its sample, this clone was seen a few times. Mouse gene names and germline throughout. Read data end 4 residues before the CDR3 end; the end is taken from the germline J gene. V and J are TRBV13-3 and TRBJ2-7; a possible D gene is TRBD1 (6 bases). The germline gives CDR1 NNHDY, CDR2 SYVADS. The CDR3 has 13 amino acids. The part of the CDR3 DNA that was read is TGTGCCAGCAGGGACAGCCTAAATTAT. It yields the protein CASRDSLNY. The whole CDR3 is CASRDSLNYEQYF.

On this clone itself: The listed genes are named as in mouse. The sequenced fragment ends 4 residues before the CDR3 boundary, so the rest is inferred from the germline J gene. This chain links TRBV1 with TRBJ2-5; the match to TRBD2 covers 9 bases. Germline trimming cut 5 bases from V and 3 bases from J; bases unmatched to any gene: 9. Germline values: CDR1 NSQYPW, CDR2 LRSPGD (reference sequence). This CDR3 is built from 16 residues. CDR3 DNA, as far as it was read: TGCACCTGCAGTCCCTCTGGGGGGGAGAATCAAGAC. It specifies CTCSPSGGENQD. The full CDR3 protein is CTCSPSGGENQDTQYF.

This clone has more than one count but fewer than ten. The genes are named according to mouse. The observed sequence ends 4 residues before the CDR3 terminus, with the missing tail filled in from the germline J gene. The V call is TRBV1, the J call TRBJ1-1, with TRBD1 matching 7 bases. The CDR3 spans 14 residues. V dropped 6 bases and J dropped 1; count of bases not matched to a gene: 5. Germline loops: CDR1 NSQYPW, CDR2 LRSPGD (reference sequence). CDR3: CTCRPGQKNTEVFF. The CDR3 DNA, read in part, is TGCACCTGCAGACCGGGACAGAAAAACACA.

Worth noting for this clone: Gene names and germline refer to mouse. The CDR3 goes on 4 residues after the read ends, and that part is filled in from the germline J gene. The gene calls are TRBV13-3 and TRBJ1-1; the match to TRBD1 covers 9 bases. Germline V lookup: CDR1 NNHDY, CDR2 SYVADS. This CDR3 spans 13 amino acids. Partial CDR3 DNA: TGTGCCAGCAGTGAACAGGGGGCAACA. Residues: CASSEQGAT. The entire CDR3 reads CASSEQGATEVFF.

In its sample, this clone was seen a few times. Gene names and germline refer to mouse. The sequence runs out 4 residues before the end of the CDR3; the remainder is reconstructed from the germline J gene. The J gene is TRBJ2-1, the V gene TRBV1; 8 bases align to TRBD2. Germline loops: CDR1 NSQYPW, CDR2 LRSPGD (reference sequence). V was pared by 3 bases and J by 0 bases, with 7 bases of the junction left unmatched. The CDR3 sequence is 17 residues long. This CDR3 is CTCSAGAGGFNYAEQFF. CDR3 DNA, as far as it was read: TGCACCTGCAGTGCCGGAGCTGGGGGGTTTAACTATGCT. Variable domain in full (rest from reference TRBV1 and TRBJ2-1): VTLLEQNPRWRLVPRGQAVNLRCILKNSQYPWMSWYQQDLQKQLQWLFTLRSPGDKEVKSLPGADYLATRVTDTELRLQVANMSQGRTLYCTCSAGAGGFNYAEQFFGPGTRLTVL.

This clone was counted ten times or more. Any gene name here is a mouse gene name. The sequenced fragment ends 4 residues before the CDR3 boundary, so the rest is inferred from the germline J gene. V usage is TRBV13-3 and J usage is TRBJ2-7; D is ambiguous. This CDR3 has 14 amino acids. Trimming left V 2 bases short and J 0 bases short, with 9 bases between. Germline V gene sequence: CDR1 NNHDY, CDR2 SYVADS. The CDR3 DNA, read in part, is TGTGCCAGCAGTGAACAGATCCTCTCCTAT. Translating gives CASSEQILSY. The complete CDR3 sequence is CASSEQILSYEQYF.